This T cell receptor beta chain is from a study of blood T cell repertoires in COVID-19. About the study: The samples span acute and convalescent COVID-19 from the United States, Italy and Spain. PBMCs, B-cell-depleted T cells, or T cells were the source of the cDNA or gDNA that made up the material.

Authors' data handling: Amplifying reference gene primers gave estimates of nucleated cell counts. Clones were sequenced by immunoSEQ multiplex PCR, and TCRdb holds only the in-frame ones, with some missing. Clonal size and the V and J genes are those of that table, whereas D and trimming came from the DNA. The top ten clones hold 1.5% to 2% of a sample with around 67,000 clones, 70% to 90% of them seen once. V gave up 2 bases and J gave up 4 bases, with 16 bases separating them. CDR1 is SGHTA and CDR2 is FQGNSA in the germline V gene. The CDR3 is 16 residues long. Sequencing used peripheral blood. The receptor was isolated from a woman of 80 years or more with active or convalescent COVID-19. The chain recombines TRBV7-2 with TRBJ2-3; D gene ambiguous. CDR3 DNA: TGTGCCAGCAGCTTAACGTCGGCAAGCAGCGCAGATACGCAGTATTTT. It yields the protein CASSLTSASSADTQYF.